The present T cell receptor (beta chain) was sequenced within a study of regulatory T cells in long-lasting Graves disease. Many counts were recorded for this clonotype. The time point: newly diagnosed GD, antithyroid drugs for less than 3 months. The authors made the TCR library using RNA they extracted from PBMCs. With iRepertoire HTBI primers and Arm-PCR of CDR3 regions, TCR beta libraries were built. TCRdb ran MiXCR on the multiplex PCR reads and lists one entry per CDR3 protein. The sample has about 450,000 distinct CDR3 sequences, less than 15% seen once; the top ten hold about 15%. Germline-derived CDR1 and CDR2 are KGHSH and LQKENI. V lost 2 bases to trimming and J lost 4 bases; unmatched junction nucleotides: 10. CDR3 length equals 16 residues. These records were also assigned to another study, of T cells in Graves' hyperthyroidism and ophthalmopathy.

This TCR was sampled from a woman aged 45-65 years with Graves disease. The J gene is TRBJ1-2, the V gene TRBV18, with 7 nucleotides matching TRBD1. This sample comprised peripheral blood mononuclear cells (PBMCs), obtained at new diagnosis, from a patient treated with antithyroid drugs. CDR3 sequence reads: CASSPNAQGDSYGYTF. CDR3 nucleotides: TGTGCCAGCTCACCAAATGCGCAGGGGGACAGCTATGGCTACACCTTC.